The sequence of this TCR beta chain was determined in a study of blood T cell repertoires in COVID-19. Study details: Sites across the United States, Italy and Spain contributed samples from acute and convalescent COVID-19. PBMCs, B-cell-depleted T cells, or T cells provided the cDNA or gDNA that made up the material.

Per the original data handling: Researchers report that nucleated cell counts were estimated from reference gene primer amplification. The assay was immunoSEQ multiplex PCR, and TCRdb's table has in-frame clones only and misses some. V, J and clone size were drawn from that table, and D and trimming were deduced from the DNA. Of 110,000 to 150,000 clones listed, approximately 90% are singletons. The germline V gene has CDR1 SGHRS and CDR2 YFSETQ. The CDR3 totals 14 residues. V shed 0 bases and J shed 4 bases, with 10 bases lying between them. The chain carries TRBV5-1 and TRBJ1-2; no clear D gene. The sequenced sample was peripheral blood. This sequence was found in a woman aged 80 or over with acute or convalescent COVID-19. The CDR3 region is CASSLASGSYGYTF. CDR3 nucleotide sequence: TGCGCCAGCAGCTTGGCCTCAGGTAGCTATGGCTACACCTTC.